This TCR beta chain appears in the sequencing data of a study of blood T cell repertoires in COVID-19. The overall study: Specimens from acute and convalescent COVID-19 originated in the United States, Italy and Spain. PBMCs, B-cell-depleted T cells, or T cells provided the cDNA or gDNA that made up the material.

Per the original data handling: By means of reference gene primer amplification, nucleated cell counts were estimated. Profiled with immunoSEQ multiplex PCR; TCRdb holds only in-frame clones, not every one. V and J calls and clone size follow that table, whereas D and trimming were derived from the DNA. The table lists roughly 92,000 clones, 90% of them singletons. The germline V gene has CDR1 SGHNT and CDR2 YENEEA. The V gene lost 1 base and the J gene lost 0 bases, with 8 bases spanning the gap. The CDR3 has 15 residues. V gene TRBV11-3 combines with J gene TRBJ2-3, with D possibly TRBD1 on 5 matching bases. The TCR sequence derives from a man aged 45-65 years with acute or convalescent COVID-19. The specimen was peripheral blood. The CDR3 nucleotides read TGTGCCAGCAGCTTAGGGACAACTAGCACAGATACGCAGTATTTT. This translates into CASSLGTTSTDTQYF.